This paragraph covers one T cell receptor (beta chain) sequence. Its antigen remains unknown. The germline V gene encodes CDR1 LNHNV and CDR2 YYDKDF (reference sequence). CDR3 length: 17 residues. The junction had 12 bases not matched to a gene; V was cut back by 5 bases and J by 5 bases. Of the isolated RNA, all was reverse transcribed, and so the sequenced material was expressed TCRB transcripts. The table came from immunoSEQ multiplex PCR; TCRdb's copy has only in-frame clones and leaves some out. The sample carries 250,000 to 350,000 clones, around an eighth recorded once. The data belong to a study of beta chain features in type 1 diabetes. Study-wide points: HLA effects on TCRB rearrangement stayed unresolved here. Among patients, naive, central memory and Treg TCRB repertoires appeared more similar than among healthy donors. Among all four CD4+ subsets, Type 1 diabetes patients had TCRB CDR3s that were moderately but significantly shorter. Type 1 diabetes patients had fewer VDJ junction insertions and more deletions.

Sequencing was carried out using naive CD4+ T cells from blood. The TCR was taken from a man aged 25 to 40 with type 1 diabetes. The chain carries TRBV15 and TRBJ2-2, with 9 bases matching TRBD2. The DNA of the CDR3 is TGTGCCACCAGCCTCAAACCGGTAGCGGGAGAAACCGGGGAGCTGTTTTTT. Protein sequence: CATSLKPVAGETGELFF.